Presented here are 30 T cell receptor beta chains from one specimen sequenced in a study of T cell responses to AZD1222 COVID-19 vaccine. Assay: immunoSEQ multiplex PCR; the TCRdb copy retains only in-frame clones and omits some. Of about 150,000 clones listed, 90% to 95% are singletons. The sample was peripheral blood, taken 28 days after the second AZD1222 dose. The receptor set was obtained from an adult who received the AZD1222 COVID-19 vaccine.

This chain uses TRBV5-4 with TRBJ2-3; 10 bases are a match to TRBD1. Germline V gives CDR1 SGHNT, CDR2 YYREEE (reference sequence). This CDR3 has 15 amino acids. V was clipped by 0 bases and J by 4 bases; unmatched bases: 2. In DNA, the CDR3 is TGTGCCAGCAGCTTGGGACAGGGGGCTTCAGATACGCAGTATTTT. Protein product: CASSLGQGASDTQYF. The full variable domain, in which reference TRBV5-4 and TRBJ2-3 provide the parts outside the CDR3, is ETGVTQSPTHLIKTRGQQVTLRCSSQSGHNTVSWYQQALGQGPQFIFQYYREEENGRGNFPPRFSGLQFPNYSSELNVNALELDDSALYLCASSLGQGASDTQYFGPGTRLTVL.

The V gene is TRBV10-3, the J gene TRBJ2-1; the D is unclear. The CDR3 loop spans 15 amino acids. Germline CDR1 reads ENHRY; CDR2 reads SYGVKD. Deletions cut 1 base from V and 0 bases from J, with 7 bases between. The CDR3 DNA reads TGTGCCATCAGTGAGTTCTCGAGCTCCTACAATGAGCAGTTCTTC. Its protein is CAISEFSSSYNEQFF.

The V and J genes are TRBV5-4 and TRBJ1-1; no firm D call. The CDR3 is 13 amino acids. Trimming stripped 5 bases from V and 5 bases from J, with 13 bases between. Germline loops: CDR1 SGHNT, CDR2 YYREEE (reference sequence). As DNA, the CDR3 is TGTGCCAGCAGGCTGGCGGGCACTACTGAAGCTTTCTTT. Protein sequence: CASRLAGTTEAFF.

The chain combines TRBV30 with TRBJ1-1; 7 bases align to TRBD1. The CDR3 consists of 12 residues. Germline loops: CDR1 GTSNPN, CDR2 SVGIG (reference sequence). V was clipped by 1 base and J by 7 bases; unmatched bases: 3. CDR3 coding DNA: TGTGCCTGGAGTGGAGGGGGCAGTGAAGCTTTCTTT. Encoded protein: CAWSGGGSEAFF. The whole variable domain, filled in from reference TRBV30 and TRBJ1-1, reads SQTIHQWPATLVQPVGSPLSLECTVEGTSNPNLYWYRQAAGRGLQLLFYSVGIGQISSEVPQNLSASRPQDRQFILSSKKLLLSDSGFYLCAWSGGGSEAFFGQGTRLTVV.

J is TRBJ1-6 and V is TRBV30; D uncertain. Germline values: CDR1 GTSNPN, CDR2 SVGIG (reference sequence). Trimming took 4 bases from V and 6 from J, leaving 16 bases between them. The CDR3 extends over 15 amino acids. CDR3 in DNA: TGTGCCTGGAACTCCTTGACAAGCTCTAATTCACCCCTCCACTTT. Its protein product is CAWNSLTSSNSPLHF.

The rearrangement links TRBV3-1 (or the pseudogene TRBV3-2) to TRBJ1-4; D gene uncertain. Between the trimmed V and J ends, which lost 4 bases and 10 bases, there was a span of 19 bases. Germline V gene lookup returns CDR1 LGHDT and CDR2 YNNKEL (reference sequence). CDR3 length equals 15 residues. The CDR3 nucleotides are TGTGCCAGCAGCCTTAGGGCCTCTAACGACGGAAAACTGTTTTTT. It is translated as CASSLRASNDGKLFF.

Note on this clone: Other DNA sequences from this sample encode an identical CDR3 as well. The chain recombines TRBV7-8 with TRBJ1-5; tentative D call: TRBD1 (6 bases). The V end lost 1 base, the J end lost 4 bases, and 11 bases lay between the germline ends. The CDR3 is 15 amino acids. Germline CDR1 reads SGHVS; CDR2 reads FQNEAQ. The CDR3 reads CASSLEDSNNQPQHF. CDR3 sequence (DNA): TGTGCCAGCAGCTTAGAGGACAGTAATAATCAGCCCCAGCATTTT.

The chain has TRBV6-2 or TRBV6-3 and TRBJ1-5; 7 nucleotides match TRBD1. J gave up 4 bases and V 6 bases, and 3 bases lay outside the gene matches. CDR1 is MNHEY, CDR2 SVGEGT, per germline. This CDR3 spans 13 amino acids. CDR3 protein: CASSDRVNQPQHF. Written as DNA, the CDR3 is TGTGCCAGCAGCGACAGGGTAAATCAGCCCCAGCATTTT.

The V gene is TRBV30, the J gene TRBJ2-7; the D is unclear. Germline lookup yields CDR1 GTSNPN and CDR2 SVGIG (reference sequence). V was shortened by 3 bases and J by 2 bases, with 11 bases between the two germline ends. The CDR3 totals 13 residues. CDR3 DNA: TGTGCCTGGAGGAGATTTGGCACCTACGAGCAGTACTTC. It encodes CAWRRFGTYEQYF.

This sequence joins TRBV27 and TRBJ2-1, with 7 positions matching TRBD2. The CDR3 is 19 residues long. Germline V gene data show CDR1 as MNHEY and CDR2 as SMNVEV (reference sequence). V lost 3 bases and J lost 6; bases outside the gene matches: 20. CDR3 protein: CASSFPGGSGGRPGNEQFF. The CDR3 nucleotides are TGTGCCAGCAGTTTTCCGGGGGGATCGGGCGGGAGACCTGGCAATGAGCAGTTCTTC.

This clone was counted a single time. Here the CDR3 DNA reads TGCGCCAGCAGCTTGATTCAGCGACTAGCGTTTAATGAGCAGTTCTTC. Its protein is CASSLIQRLAFNEQFF. This sequence joins TRBV5-1 and TRBJ2-1; 8 nucleotides match TRBD2. The CDR3 extends over 16 amino acids. Germline V gene lookup returns CDR1 SGHRS and CDR2 YFSETQ. With V trimmed by 1 base and J by 7 bases, 10 bases remained unmatched.

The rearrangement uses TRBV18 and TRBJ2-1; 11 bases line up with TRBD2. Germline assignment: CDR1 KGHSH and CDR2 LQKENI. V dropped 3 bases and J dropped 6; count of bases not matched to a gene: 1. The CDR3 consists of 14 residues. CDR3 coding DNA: TGTGCCAGCTCACCTACTAGCGGGAGCAATGAGCAGTTCTTC. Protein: CASSPTSGSNEQFF. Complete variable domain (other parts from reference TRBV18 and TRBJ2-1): NAGVMQNPRHLVRRRGQEARLRCSPMKGHSHVYWYRQLPEEGLKFMVYLQKENIIDESGMPKERFSAEFPKEGPSILRIQQVVRGDSAAYFCASSPTSGSNEQFFGPGTRLTVL.

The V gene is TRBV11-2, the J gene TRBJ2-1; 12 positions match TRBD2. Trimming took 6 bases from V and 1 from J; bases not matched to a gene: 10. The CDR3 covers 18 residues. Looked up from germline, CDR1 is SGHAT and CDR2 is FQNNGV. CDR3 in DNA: TGTGCCAGCAGGGCGACTAGCGGGAGAGCGGGATCCTACAATGAGCAGTTCTTC. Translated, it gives CASRATSGRAGSYNEQFF.

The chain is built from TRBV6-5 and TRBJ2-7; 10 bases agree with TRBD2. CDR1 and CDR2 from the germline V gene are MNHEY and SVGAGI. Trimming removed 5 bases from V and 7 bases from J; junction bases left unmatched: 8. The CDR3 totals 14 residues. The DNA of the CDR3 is TGTGCCAGCAGTATAGCGGGGGGCCGGTTGGAGCAGTACTTC. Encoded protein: CASSIAGGRLEQYF.

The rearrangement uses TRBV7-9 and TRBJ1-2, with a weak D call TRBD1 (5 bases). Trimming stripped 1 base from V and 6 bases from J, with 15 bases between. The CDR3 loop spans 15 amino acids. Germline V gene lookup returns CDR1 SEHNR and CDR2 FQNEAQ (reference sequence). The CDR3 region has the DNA TGTGCCAGCAGCTTAGTTCGTACAGGTTGGAATGGCTACACCTTC. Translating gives CASSLVRTGWNGYTF.

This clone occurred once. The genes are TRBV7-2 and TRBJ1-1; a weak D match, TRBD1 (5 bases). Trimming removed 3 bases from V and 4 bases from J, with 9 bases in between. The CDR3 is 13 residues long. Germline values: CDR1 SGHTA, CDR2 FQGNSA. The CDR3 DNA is TGTGCCAGCAGCTTCGGGGGGACCACTGAAGCTTTCTTT. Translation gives CASSFGGTTEAFF.

CDR3 protein: CASSEAGPRSYGNTIYF. The DNA for the CDR3 is TGTGCCAGCAGTGAAGCGGGTCCCAGGTCATATGGAAACACCATATATTTT. V is TRBV2 and J is TRBJ1-3; D unresolved. This CDR3 has 17 residues. Germline V lookup: CDR1 SNHLY, CDR2 FYNNEI. V dropped 0 bases and J dropped 3 bases, with 15 bases sitting between them.

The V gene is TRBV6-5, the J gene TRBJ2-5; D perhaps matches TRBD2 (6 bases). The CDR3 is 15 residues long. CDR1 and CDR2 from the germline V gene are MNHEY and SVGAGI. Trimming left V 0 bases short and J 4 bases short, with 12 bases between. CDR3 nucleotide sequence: TGTGCCAGCAGTTACTCGGCGGGAAGGGCAGAGACCCAGTACTTC. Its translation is CASSYSAGRAETQYF.

The CDR3 sequence is CASSHRETGELFF. The CDR3 DNA reads TGTGCCAGCTCCCACAGGGAAACCGGGGAGCTGTTTTTT. The chain uses TRBV12-3 or TRBV12-4 and TRBJ2-2; TRBD1 might be the D (6 bases). The CDR3 extends over 13 amino acids. V dropped 8 bases and J dropped 5 bases, with 12 bases sitting between them.

The CDR3 is CASSISRSGANVLTF. CDR3 DNA sequence: TGTGCCAGTAGTATTAGCAGGTCTGGGGCCAACGTCCTGACTTTC. The chain uses TRBV19 and TRBJ2-6; D call uncertain. CDR3 length: 15 amino acids. Between the trimmed V and J ends, which lost 3 bases and 1 base, there was a span of 7 bases. CDR1 is LNHDA, CDR2 SQIVND, per germline (reference sequence).

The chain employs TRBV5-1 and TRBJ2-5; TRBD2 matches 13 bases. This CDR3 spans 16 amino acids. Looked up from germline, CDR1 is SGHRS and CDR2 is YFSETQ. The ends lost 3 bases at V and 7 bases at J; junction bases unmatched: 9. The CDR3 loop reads CASSSRTSGSQRTQYF. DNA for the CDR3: TGCGCCAGCAGCTCCCGGACTAGCGGGAGTCAGAGGACCCAGTACTTC.

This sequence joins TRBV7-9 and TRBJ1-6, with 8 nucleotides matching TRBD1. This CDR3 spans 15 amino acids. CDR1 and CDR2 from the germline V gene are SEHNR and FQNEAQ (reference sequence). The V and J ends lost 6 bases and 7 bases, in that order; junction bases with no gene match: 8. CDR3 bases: TGTGCCAGCAGGGATCGGACAGGGAAGAATTCACCCCTCCACTTT. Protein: CASRDRTGKNSPLHF.

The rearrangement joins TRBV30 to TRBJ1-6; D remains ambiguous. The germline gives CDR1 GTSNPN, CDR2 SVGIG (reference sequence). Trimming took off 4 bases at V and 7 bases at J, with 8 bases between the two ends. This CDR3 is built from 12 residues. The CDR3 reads CAWTRLNSPLHF. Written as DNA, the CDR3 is TGTGCCTGGACGAGGTTGAATTCACCCCTCCACTTT.

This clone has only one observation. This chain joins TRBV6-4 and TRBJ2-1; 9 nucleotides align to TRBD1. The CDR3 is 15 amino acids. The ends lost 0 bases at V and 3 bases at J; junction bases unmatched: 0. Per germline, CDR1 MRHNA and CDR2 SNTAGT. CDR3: CASSDSTGGYNEQFF. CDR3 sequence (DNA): TGTGCCAGCAGTGACTCGACAGGGGGCTACAATGAGCAGTTCTTC.

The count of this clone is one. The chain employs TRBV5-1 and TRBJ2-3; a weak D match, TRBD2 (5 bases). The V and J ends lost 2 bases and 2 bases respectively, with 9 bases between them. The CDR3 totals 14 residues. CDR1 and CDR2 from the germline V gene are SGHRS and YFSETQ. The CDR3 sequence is CASSLAALTDTQYF. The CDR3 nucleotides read TGCGCCAGCAGCTTAGCGGCCCTCACAGATACGCAGTATTTT.

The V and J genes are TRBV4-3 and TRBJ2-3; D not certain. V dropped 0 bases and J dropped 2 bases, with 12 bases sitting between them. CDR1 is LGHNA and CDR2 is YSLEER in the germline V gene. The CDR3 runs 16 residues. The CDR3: CASSQDLASFTDTQYF. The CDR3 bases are TGCGCCAGCAGCCAAGATTTGGCGTCCTTCACAGATACGCAGTATTTT.

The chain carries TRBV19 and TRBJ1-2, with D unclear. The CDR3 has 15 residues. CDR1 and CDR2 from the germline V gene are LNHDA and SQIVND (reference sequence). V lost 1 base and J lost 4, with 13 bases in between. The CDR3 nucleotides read TGTGCCAGTAGTATAGTTGCCGACGCTTCCTATGGCTACACCTTC. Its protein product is CASSIVADASYGYTF.

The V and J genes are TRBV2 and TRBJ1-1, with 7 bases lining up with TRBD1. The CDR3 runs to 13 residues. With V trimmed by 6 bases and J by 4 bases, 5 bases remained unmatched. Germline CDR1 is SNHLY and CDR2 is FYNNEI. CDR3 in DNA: TGTGCCAGCAGGACCGGGACAGCCACTGAAGCTTTCTTT. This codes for CASRTGTATEAFF.

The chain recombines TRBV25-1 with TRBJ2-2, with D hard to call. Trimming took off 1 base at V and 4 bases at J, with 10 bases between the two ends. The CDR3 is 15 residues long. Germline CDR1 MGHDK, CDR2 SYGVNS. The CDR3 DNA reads TGTGCCAGCAGTGAATTAGGGCTTTTCACCGGGGAGCTGTTTTTT. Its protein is CASSELGLFTGELFF. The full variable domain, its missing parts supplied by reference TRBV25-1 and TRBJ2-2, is EADIYQTPRYLVIGTGKKITLECSQTMGHDKMYWYQQDPGMELHLIHYSYGVNSTEKGDLSSESTVSRIRTEHFPLTLESARPSHTSQYLCASSELGLFTGELFFGEGSRLTVL.

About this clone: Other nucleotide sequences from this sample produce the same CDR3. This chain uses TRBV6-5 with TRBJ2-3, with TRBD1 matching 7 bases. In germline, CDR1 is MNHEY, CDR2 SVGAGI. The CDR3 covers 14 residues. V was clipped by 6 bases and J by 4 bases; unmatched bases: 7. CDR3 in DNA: TGTGCCAGCAGCCTCGACAGGGTTCCAGATACGCAGTATTTT. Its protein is CASSLDRVPDTQYF.